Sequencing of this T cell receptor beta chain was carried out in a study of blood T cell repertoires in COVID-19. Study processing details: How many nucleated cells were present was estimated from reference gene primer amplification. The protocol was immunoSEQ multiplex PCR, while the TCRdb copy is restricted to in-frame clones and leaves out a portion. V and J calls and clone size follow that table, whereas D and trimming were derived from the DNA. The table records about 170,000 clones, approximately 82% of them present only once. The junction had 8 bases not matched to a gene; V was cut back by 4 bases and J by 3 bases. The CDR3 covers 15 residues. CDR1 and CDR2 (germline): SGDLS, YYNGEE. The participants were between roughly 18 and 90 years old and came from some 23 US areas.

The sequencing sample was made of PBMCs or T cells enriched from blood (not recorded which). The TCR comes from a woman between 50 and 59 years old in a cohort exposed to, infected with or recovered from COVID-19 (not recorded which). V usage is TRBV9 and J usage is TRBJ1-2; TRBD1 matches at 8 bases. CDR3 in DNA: TGTGCCAGCAGCACAGGGGGGGGGCCGGACTATGGCTACACCTTC. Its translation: CASSTGGGPDYGYTF.